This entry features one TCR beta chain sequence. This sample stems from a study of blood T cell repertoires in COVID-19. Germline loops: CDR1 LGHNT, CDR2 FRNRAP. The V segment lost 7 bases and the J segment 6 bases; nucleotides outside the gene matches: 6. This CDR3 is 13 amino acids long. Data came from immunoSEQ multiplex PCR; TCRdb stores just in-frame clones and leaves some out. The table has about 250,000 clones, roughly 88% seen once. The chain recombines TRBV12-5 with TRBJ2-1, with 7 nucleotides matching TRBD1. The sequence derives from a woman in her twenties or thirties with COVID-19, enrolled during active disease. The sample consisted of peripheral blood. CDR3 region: CASALQGTNEQFF. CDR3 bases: TGTGCTAGTGCCTTACAGGGGACCAATGAGCAGTTCTTC.